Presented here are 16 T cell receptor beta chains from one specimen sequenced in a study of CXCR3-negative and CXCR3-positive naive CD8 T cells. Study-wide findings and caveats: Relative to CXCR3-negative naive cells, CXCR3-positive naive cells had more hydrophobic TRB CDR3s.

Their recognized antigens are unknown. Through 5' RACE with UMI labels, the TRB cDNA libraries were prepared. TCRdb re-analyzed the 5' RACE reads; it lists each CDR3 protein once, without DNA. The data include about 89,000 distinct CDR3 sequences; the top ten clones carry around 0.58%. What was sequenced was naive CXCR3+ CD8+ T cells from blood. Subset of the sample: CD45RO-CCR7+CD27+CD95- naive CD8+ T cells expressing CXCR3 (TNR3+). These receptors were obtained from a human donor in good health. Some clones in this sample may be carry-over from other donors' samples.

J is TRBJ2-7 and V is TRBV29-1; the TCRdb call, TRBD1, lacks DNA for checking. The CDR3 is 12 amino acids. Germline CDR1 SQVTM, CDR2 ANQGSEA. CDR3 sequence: CSVQGAVDEQYF.

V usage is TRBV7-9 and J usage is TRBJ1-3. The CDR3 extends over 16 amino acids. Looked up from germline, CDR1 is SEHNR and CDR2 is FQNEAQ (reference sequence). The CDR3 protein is CASSFGRSSSGNTIYF.

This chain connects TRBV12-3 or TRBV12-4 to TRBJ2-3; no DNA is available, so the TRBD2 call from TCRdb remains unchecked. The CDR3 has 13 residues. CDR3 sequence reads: CASTQGGGDTQYF.

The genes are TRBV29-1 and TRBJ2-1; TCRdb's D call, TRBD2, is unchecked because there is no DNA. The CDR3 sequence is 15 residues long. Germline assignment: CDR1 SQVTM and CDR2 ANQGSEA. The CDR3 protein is CSVEREESSYNEQFF.

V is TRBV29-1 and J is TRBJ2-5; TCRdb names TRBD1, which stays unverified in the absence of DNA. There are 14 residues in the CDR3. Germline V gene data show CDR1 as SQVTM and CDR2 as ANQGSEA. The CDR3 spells CSVVGDRGRETQYF.

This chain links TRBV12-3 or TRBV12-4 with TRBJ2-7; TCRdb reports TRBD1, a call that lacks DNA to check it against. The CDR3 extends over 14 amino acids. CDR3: CAIASGSRSYEQYF.

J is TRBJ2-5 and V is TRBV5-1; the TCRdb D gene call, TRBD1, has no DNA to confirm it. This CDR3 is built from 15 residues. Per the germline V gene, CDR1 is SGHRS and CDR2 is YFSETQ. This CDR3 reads CASSHRDRLGETQYF.

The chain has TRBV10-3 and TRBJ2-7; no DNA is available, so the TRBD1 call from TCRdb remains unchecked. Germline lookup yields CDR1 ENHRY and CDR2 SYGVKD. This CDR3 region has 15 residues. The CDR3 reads CAISERWEAPGEQYF.

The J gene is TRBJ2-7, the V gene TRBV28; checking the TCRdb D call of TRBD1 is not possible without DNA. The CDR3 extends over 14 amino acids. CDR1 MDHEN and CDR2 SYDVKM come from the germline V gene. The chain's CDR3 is CASRFRDIGYEQYF.

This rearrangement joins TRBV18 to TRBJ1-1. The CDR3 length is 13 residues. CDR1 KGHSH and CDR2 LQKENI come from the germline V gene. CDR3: CASSPAGDTEAFF. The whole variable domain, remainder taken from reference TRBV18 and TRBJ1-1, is NAGVMQNPRHLVRRRGQEARLRCSPMKGHSHVYWYRQLPEEGLKFMVYLQKENIIDESGMPKERFSAEFPKEGPSILRIQQVVRGDSAAYFCASSPAGDTEAFFGQGTRLTVV.

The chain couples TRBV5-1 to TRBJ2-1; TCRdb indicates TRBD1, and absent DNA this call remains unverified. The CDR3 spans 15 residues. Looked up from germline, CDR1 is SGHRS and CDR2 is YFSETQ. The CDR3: CASSKTGTTYNEQFF.

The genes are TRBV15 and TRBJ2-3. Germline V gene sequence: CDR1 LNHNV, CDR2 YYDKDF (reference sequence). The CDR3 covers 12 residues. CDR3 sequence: CATSRRGDTQYF.

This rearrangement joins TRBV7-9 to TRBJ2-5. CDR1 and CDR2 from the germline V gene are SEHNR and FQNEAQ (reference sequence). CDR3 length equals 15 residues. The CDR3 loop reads CASSLADRTQETQYF.

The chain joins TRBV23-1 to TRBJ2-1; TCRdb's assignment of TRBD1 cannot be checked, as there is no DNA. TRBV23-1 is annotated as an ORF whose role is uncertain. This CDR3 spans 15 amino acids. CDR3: CASSPHRTEYNEQFF.

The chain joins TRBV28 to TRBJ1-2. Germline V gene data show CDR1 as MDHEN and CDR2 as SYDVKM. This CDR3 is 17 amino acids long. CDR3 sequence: CASSFEGTRVFGYGYTF.

CDR3 sequence reads: CASSSGTGDFTDTQYF. The gene calls are TRBV7-2 and TRBJ2-3; with no DNA, the TCRdb D assignment of TRBD1 cannot be verified. This CDR3 has 16 residues. Germline CDR1 reads SGHTA; CDR2 reads FQGNSA.